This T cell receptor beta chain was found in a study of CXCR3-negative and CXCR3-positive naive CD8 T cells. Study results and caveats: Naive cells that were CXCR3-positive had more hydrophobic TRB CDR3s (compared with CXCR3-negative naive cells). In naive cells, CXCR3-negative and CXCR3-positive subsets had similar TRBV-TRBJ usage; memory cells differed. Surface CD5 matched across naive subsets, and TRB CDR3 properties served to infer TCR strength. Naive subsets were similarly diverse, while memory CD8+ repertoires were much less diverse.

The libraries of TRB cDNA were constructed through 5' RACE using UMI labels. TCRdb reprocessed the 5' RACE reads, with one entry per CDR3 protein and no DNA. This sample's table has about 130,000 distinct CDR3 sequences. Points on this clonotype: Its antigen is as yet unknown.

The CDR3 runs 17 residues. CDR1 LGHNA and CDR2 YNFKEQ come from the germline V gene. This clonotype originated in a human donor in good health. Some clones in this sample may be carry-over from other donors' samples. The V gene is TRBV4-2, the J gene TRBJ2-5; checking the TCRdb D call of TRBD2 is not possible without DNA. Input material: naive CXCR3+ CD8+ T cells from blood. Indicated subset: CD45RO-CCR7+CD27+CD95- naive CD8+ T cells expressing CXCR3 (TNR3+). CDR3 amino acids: CASSPGEAPRMGETQYF.